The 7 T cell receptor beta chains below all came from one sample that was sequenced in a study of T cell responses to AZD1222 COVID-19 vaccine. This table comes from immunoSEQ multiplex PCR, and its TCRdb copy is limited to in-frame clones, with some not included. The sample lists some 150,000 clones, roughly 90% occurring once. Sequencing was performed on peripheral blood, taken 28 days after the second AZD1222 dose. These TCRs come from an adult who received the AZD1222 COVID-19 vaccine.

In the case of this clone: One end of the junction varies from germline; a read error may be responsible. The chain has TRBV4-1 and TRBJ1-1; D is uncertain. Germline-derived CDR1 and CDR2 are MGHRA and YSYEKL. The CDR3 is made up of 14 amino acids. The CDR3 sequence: CASSQNEGSKTAVF. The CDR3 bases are TGCGCCAGCAGCCAGAACGAAGGGTCGAAGACGGCAGTCTTT.

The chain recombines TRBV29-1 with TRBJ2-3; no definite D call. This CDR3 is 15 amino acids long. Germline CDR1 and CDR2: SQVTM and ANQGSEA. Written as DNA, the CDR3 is TGCACCATTCAAGTCGAGGCGGCTACCACAGATACGCAGTATTTT. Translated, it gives CTIQVEAATTDTQYF.

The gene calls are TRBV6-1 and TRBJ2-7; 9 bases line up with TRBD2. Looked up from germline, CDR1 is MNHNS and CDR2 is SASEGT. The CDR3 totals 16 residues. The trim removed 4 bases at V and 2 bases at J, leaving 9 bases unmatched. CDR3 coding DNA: TGTGCCAGCAGTGGAAGGGCCGGGACTAGCACCTACGAGCAGTACTTC. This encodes CASSGRAGTSTYEQYF.

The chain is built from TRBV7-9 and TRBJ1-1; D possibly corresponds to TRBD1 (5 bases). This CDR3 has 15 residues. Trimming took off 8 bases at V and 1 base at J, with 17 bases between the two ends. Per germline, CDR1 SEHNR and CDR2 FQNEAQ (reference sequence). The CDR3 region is CASCPSGAPNTEAFF. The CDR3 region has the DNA TGTGCCAGCTGCCCTAGTGGGGCACCGAACACTGAAGCTTTCTTT.

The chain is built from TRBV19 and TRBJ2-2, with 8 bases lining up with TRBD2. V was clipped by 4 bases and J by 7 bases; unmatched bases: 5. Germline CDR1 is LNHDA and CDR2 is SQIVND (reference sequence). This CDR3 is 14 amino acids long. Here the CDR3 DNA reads TGTGCCAGTAGTACGGGAGGGATTGGCGGGGAGCTGTTTTTT. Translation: CASSTGGIGGELFF.

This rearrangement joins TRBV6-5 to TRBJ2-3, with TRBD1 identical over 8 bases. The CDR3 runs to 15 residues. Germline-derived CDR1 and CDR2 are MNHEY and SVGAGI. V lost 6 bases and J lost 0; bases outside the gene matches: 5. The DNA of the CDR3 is TGTGCCAGCAGGAGGACAGGGCCCAGCACAGATACGCAGTATTTT. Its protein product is CASRRTGPSTDTQYF.

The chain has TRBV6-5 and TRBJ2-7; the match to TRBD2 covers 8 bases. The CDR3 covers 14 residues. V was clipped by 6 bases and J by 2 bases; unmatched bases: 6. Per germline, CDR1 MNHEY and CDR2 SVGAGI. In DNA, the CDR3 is TGTGCCAGCAGGGTTTCGGGGGGGACCTACGAGCAGTACTTC. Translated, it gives CASRVSGGTYEQYF.